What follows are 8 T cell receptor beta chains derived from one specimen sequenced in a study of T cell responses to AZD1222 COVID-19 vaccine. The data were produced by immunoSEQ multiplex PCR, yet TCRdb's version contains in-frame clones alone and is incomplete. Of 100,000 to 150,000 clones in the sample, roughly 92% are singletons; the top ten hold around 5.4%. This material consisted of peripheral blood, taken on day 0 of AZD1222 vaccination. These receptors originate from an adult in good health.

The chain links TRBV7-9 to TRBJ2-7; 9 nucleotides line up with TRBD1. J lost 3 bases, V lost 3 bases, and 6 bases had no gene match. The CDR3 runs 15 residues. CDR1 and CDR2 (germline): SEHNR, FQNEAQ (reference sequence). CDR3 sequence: CASSFTGGAVYEQYF. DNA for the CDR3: TGTGCCAGCAGCTTCACAGGGGGCGCGGTCTACGAGCAGTACTTC.

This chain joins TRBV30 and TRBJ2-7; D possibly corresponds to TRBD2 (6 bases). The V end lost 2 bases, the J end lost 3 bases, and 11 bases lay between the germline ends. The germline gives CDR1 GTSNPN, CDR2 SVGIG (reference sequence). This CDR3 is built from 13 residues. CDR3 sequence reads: CAWSLGGLYEQYF. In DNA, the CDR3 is TGTGCCTGGAGTCTCGGGGGTCTCTACGAGCAGTACTTC.

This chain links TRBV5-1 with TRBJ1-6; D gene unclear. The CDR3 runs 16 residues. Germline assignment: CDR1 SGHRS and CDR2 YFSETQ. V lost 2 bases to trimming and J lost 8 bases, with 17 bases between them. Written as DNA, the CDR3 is TGCGCCAGCAGCTTAGGCCGACGGTGTTGTGATTCACCCCTCCACTTT. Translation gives CASSLGRRCCDSPLHF. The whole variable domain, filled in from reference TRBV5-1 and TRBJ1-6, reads KAGVTQTPRYLIKTRGQQVTLSCSPISGHRSVSWYQQTPGQGLQFLFEYFSETQRNKGNFPGRFSGRQFSNSRSEMNVSTLELGDSALYLCASSLGRRCCDSPLHFGNGTRLTVT.

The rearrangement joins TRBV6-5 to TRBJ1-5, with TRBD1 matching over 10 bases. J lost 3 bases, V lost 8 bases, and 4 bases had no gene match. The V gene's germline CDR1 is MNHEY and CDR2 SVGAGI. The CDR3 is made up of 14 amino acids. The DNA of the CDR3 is TGTGCCAGCGCGGGACAGGGGTTCAATCAGCCCCAGCATTTT. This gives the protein CASAGQGFNQPQHF.

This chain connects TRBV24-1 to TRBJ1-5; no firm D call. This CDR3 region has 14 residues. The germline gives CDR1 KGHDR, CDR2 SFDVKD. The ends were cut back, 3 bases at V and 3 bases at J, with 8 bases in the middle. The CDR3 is CATSDASYNQPQHF. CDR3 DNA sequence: TGTGCCACCAGTGATGCCAGCTACAATCAGCCCCAGCATTTT.

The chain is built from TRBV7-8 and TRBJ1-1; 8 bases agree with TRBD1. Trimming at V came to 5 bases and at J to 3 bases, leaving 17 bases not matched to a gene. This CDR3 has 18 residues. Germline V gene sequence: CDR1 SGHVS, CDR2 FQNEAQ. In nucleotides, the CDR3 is TGTGCCAGCAGCGTTATTTTTGGTATCACAGGGGGTCACACTGAAGCTTTCTTT. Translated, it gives CASSVIFGITGGHTEAFF.

DNA for the CDR3: TGTGCCATCAGTGAGGGGCCTGGCTACACCTTC. Encoded protein: CAISEGPGYTF. The genes are TRBV10-3 and TRBJ1-2, with no clear D. CDR3 size: 11 residues. Germline V gives CDR1 ENHRY, CDR2 SYGVKD. V lost 2 bases and J lost 7, with 5 bases in between.

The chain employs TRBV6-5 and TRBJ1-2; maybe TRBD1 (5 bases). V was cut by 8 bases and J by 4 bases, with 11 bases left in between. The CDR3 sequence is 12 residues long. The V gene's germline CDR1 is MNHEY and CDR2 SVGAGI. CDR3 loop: CASLTQGYGYTF. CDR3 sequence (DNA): TGTGCCAGCCTAACCCAGGGCTATGGCTACACCTTC.